This TCR beta chain emerged from a study of blood T cells in healthy people across ages (dated by TCRdb to the mid-2010s). Concerning the study at large: Template switching captured roughly one uniquely barcoded TCR beta cDNA molecule per two T cells in model experiments. Using deep sequencing normalized with unique cDNA molecular identifiers, the study measured how TCR beta repertoire diversity changes with age. The donors were divided into four age groups: young (average around 16 years), middle-aged (almost 40), aged (about 60) and long-lived (about 79). To avoid experimental bias, donors of different ages were spread randomly across the sequencing lanes. Two additional independent replicas of 1 million unique cDNA reads from the same blood draw were analyzed for two donors (one aged 18 to 29 and one aged 80 or older). Broader findings and caveats from the paper: Estimates of total diversity based on one million sequenced T cells were regarded as lower bounds and as underestimates. As age increased, observed TCR beta diversity per million T cells dropped in a roughly linear way, and a significant reduction was already evident by age about 36. Compared with the aged group, more naive CD4+ T cells, fewer expanded clones and increased TCR diversity were shown by the long-lived group, suggesting age selection. The percentage of naive T cells measured by flow cytometry correlated strongly with observed TCR beta diversity. Since profiling was done on bulk unsorted PBMCs, naive and antigen-experienced compartments could not be conclusively compared. The CMV infection status of donors was not known, potentially confounding age-related changes in expanded clonotypes.

The receptor library was made with 5' RACE. Reads for this sample came from an Illumina HiSeq 2500. A second PCR of about 6 to 12 cycles was run with a J-beta primer mix and a sample-barcoded 5' primer. Each TCR beta cDNA molecule received a unique molecular identifier from a template-switch 5' adaptor carrying 12 random nucleotides. Each sample yielded at least 3 million CDR3-containing paired-end reads. First-strand cDNA synthesis was performed from all RNA using the Mint cDNA synthesis kit, with priming by a TRBC-specific oligonucleotide. All cDNA was treated with uracil-DNA glycosylase and then went through a first 18-cycle PCR with the universal primers M1SS and BC2_uni_R. As for the original processing: Normalization of each sample was performed by random selection of 1 million high-quality reads, each carrying a distinct molecular identifier. Reads sharing molecular identifiers were discarded rather than binned into consensus sequences. MiTCR, run with a Q25 quality threshold and the strictest error-elimination algorithm, handled CDR3 identification, clonotype clustering and error correction. A nonparametric unseen species model using Euler transformation provided a lower-bound estimate of total TCR beta diversity. The public sequencing data were trimmed at Q25 with fastp and processed into clonotypes with MiXCR by TCRdb, which kept only in-frame beta chains. CDR3 protein duplicates are merged, each entry listing the most common genes and DNA. The authors' filters were not applied to this entry. The sample data list over 1,200,000 distinct CDR3 sequences, and approximately 59% of these were observed just once. The top ten hold 6.5% to 8% of the sample.

This clonotype has more than one count but fewer than ten. Its antigen remains undetermined. No base-level quality is on record; no much larger clone is a single base apart. The 39 donors, aged about 6 to 95 years, were systemically healthy Caucasian individuals from Russia. Each donor gave about 9.2 milliliters of peripheral blood, drawn into EDTA-treated Vacutainer tubes. Ficoll-Paque density-gradient centrifugation was used to isolate PBMCs, with at least 6 million obtained per sample. Trizol reagent was used to extract total RNA from the PBMCs, yielding at least 6 micrograms per sample. Naive CD45RAhigh/CD27high T cell percentages were measured by flow cytometry on a PBMC aliquot from every donor. CDR1 and CDR2, looked up from the germline V gene (reference sequence), are MNHEY and SMNVEV. For this chain, trimming is 7 bases at the V end and 8 bases at the J end, and the number of junction bases without a gene match is 9. The CDR3 starts with the cysteine, ends with the phenylalanine, and has 14 residues. Only the CDR3 region is kept as DNA, spanning 42 bases read in frame from base 1.

The rearrangement combines TRBV27 with TRBJ2-1; TRBD2 matches 9 bases in the middle. The sequence was collected from a man between 18 and 35 years old in good health. The source material was blood. Here is the DNA: TGTGCCAGCACTGTAGCGGGGGTGAATGATGAGCAGTTCTTC. This codes for CASTVAGVNDEQFF.